This T cell receptor beta chain came from a study of cytomegalovirus exposure and HLA in healthy donors. Study as a whole: Among the roughly 370 genotyped donors, over 70% were placed in the Caucasian-associated ancestry cluster.

Study results and limitations: A highly shared variant cluster was judged a likely technical artifact.

Germline CDR1 is GTSNPN and CDR2 is SVGIG (reference sequence). Trimming removed 4 bases from V and 0 bases from J, with 7 bases in between. CDR3 length: 14 residues. With regard to this clone: Its specificity is not known.

PCR primers comprised 60 Vbeta and 13 Jbeta primers. Only in-frame clones appear in the TCRdb table, and some are missing; sequencing was by immunoSEQ multiplex PCR. The sample includes roughly 86,000 clones, 50% to 80% of them seen just once. The TCR originated in a man in his thirties or forties in good health and CMV-seronegative. The specimen was PBMCs. The V call is TRBV30, the J call TRBJ1-6; D remains ambiguous. CDR3 in amino acids: CAWKRSSYNSPLHF. Here the CDR3 DNA reads TGTGCCTGGAAACGGAGCTCCTATAATTCACCCCTCCACTTT.